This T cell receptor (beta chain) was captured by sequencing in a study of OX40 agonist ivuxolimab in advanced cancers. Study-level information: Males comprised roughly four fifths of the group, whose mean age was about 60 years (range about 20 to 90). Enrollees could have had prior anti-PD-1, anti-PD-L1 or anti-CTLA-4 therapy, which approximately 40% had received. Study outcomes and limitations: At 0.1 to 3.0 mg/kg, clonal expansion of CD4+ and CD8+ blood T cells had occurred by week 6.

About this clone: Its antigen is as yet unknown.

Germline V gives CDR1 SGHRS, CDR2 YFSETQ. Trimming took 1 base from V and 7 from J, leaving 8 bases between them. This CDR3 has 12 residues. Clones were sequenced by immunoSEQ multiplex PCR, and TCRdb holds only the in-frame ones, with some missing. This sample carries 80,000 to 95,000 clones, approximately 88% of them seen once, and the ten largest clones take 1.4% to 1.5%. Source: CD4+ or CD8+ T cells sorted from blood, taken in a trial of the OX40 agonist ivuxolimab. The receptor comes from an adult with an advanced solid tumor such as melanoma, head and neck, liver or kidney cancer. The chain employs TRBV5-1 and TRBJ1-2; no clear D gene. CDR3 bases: TGCGCCAGCAGCTTGACGGGTGGTGGCTACACCTTC. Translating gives CASSLTGGGYTF.